The 11 T cell receptor beta chains listed next were all sequenced from one sample in a study of control samples from healthy donors and cancer patients (dated by TCRdb to 2019 to 2021). Receptor libraries were prepared by the immunoSEQ multiplex PCR assay. TCRdb's version of the immuneACCESS table is confined to in-frame rearrangements and falls short of the full clone set. An unresolved V gene accounts for under half of the shortfall where checked; the remainder is of unknown origin. The sample records some 120,000 clones, roughly nine tenths of which are singletons. About 7.2% of the sample rests with the top ten. Sequencing was done on a sample of blood. All receptors come from a woman aged 18 to 35 in good health.

The chain joins TRBV29-1 to TRBJ1-1; 7 bases are a match to TRBD1. The V gene's germline CDR1 is SQVTM and CDR2 ANQGSEA. The CDR3 sequence is 12 residues long. The ends lost 6 bases at V and 5 bases at J; junction bases unmatched: 6. The CDR3 DNA is TGCAGCGTCGACAGGGATCGAACTGAAGCTTTCTTT. Translated: CSVDRDRTEAFF.

This rearrangement joins TRBV4-3 to TRBJ2-4; 8 bases map to TRBD2. This CDR3 has 17 amino acids. CDR1 LGHNA and CDR2 YSLEER come from the germline V gene. Trimming cost V 1 base and J 8 bases; bases outside gene matches: 13. The CDR3 coding sequence is TGCGCCAGCAGCCAAGGCCGGGGGGGGCTGGAGTGGGACATTCAGTACTTC. Translating it yields CASSQGRGGLEWDIQYF.

CDR3 protein: CATSDFGQGGIYGYTF. CDR3 DNA: TGTGCCACCAGTGATTTCGGGCAGGGGGGCATCTATGGCTACACCTTC. V usage is TRBV24-1 and J usage is TRBJ1-2; TRBD1 agrees at 7 bases. Germline V gene data show CDR1 as KGHDR and CDR2 as SFDVKD. CDR3 size: 16 residues. V lost 1 base and J lost 4; bases outside the gene matches: 8.

The CDR3 DNA sequence: TGTGCCAGCAGTTTACGGACTAGCGGGAGCGCGAACACCGGGGAGCTGTTTTTT. It yields the protein CASSLRTSGSANTGELFF. The rearrangement links TRBV27 to TRBJ2-2, with 13 bases lining up with TRBD2. This CDR3 has 18 residues. V was clipped by 2 bases and J by 0 bases; unmatched bases: 3. Per germline, CDR1 MNHEY and CDR2 SMNVEV (reference sequence).

The chain has TRBV28 and TRBJ1-6, with a weak D call TRBD1 (6 bases). Looked up from germline, CDR1 is MDHEN and CDR2 is SYDVKM. Trimming shortened V by 3 bases and J by 10 bases, and 16 bases separated the two germline ends. The CDR3 extends over 15 amino acids. The CDR3 nucleotides read TGTGCCAGCAGTTTCGGAGGGAATCAGGGGTCACCCCTCCACTTT. It specifies CASSFGGNQGSPLHF.

The J gene is TRBJ2-7, the V gene TRBV7-2; D is undetermined. This CDR3 contains 13 residues. V was trimmed by 3 bases and J by 0 bases, leaving 6 bases between them. Germline lookup yields CDR1 SGHTA and CDR2 FQGNSA. The CDR3 spells CASSLDGSYEQYF. In DNA form, the CDR3 reads TGTGCCAGCAGCTTGGACGGCTCCTACGAGCAGTACTTC.

This clone was observed a single time. This sequence joins TRBV7-3 and TRBJ1-1, with 7 positions matching TRBD1. The trim removed 6 bases at V and 1 base at J, leaving 5 bases unmatched. Germline lookup yields CDR1 SGHTA and CDR2 FQGTGA. The CDR3 spans 14 residues. The CDR3 DNA follows: TGTGCCAGCAGTTCGGGACAGCGGAACACTGAAGCTTTCTTT. Encoded protein: CASSSGQRNTEAFF.

This sequence joins TRBV6-2 or TRBV6-3 and TRBJ2-2; tentatively, D is TRBD2 (5 bases). V lost 5 bases and J lost 6, with 19 bases in between. This CDR3 has 16 residues. Germline values: CDR1 MNHEY, CDR2 SVGEGT. DNA for the CDR3: TGTGCCAGCAGTCCCGACTACATACTCCAAGCCGGGGAGCTGTTTTTT. Its translation is CASSPDYILQAGELFF.

The chain recombines TRBV15 with TRBJ2-3; D is undetermined. Trimming pared 5 bases from V and 3 bases from J, leaving 9 bases between. The CDR3 spans 13 residues. Germline-derived CDR1 and CDR2 are LNHNV and YYDKDF (reference sequence). CDR3 sequence reads: CATSFQRTDTQYF. In nucleotides, the CDR3 is TGTGCCACCAGCTTCCAAAGGACAGATACGCAGTATTTT.

The chain employs TRBV2 and TRBJ2-5, with 7 bases identical to TRBD1. The CDR3 extends over 16 amino acids. Unmatched junction bases numbered 9, after V lost 4 bases and J lost 1 base. Per germline, CDR1 SNHLY and CDR2 FYNNEI. The CDR3 loop reads CASSVPGQNSQETQYF. The DNA for the CDR3 is TGTGCCAGCAGTGTTCCGGGACAGAATTCCCAAGAGACCCAGTACTTC.

The gene calls are TRBV5-1 and TRBJ2-3; tentative D call: TRBD1 (6 bases). Germline V gene data show CDR1 as SGHRS and CDR2 as YFSETQ. The V end lost 0 bases, the J end lost 1 base, and 12 bases lay between the germline ends. The CDR3 is 16 amino acids. CDR3 in amino acids: CASSLGQGSGTDTQYF. CDR3 DNA sequence: TGCGCCAGCAGCTTGGGGCAGGGGTCTGGCACAGATACGCAGTATTTT.